The clone carrying this TCR beta chain was recorded a few times. The sample belongs to a study of CD8+ T cells in alopecia areata. Sequencing relied on a cDNA template that was reverse transcribed from extracted RNA. Data came from immunoSEQ multiplex PCR; TCRdb stores just in-frame clones and leaves some out. The repertoire holds fewer than 250,000 clones, with roughly 57% as singletons. The V gene's germline CDR1 is MNHNS and CDR2 SASEGT. Trimming left V 0 bases short and J 2 bases short, with 11 bases between. CDR3 size: 17 residues. This sequence originates from a human donor with alopecia areata. The starting material was CD4+ T cells sorted from blood, obtained at week 0. V is TRBV6-1 and J is TRBJ2-6, with unresolved D. The CDR3 sequence: CASSEALWQAGANVLTF. CDR3 DNA: TGTGCCAGCAGTGAAGCCCTTTGGCAGGCTGGGGCCAACGTCCTGACTTTC.